The TCR beta chain described here comes from a study of shared clonotypes between healthy human individuals. To note about this clone: No antigen is known for it.

Each sample came from a Caucasian adult donor living in Nashville, Tennessee. The run depth of the assay was deep. Sequencing used immunoSEQ multiplex PCR; TCRdb keeps in-frame clones, though not all of them. The sample contains 2,500,000 or so clones, approximately 94% of which appear only once. Notes on the study in general: What rarefaction showed was incomplete sorted-subset sequencing despite large depth. Naive CD4 clonotypes overlapped across a few donors at roughly 4.5%.

The CDR3 loop spans 16 amino acids. V dropped 7 bases and J dropped 1; count of bases not matched to a gene: 8. CDR1 and CDR2 from the germline V gene are LNHDA and SQIVND (reference sequence). The sample was naive CD4+ T cells from PBMCs. The subset: CD45RA+ positively selected. The rearrangement links TRBV19 to TRBJ1-5; 9 bases agree with TRBD1. The sequence derives from a man between 18 and 29 years old in good health. Some clones in this sample may be carry-over from other donors' samples. In DNA form, the CDR3 reads TGTGCCAGTACGGACAGGGGAGGCACGAGCAATCAGCCCCAGCATTTT. Amino acids: CASTDRGGTSNQPQHF.